A selection of T cell receptor beta chains follows, all from one sample in a study of CD8+ T cells in alopecia areata. The data were produced by immunoSEQ multiplex PCR, yet TCRdb's version contains in-frame clones alone and is incomplete. The top ten clones hold roughly 8% of a sample with 10,000 or so clones, roughly three fifths of them seen once. The sample was skin, taken at week 0. The receptors were sampled from a human donor with alopecia areata. The CDR3 runs from the conserved cysteine through the conserved F or W. A D gene is named only where the DNA matches it firmly. The size entry is marked missing in some rows and otherwise reads once, few, many or a size class.

.,TRBV7-6,TRBJ2-7,.,TGTGCCAGCAGCTTAGACAGATCCTACGAGCAGTACTTC,CASSLDRSYEQYF
.,TRBV10-2,TRBJ2-3,TRBD2,TGCGCCAGCTTCGGGGGGGTGCGCACAGATACGCAGTATTTT,CASFGGVRTDTQYF
.,TRBV2,TRBJ2-1,TRBD1,TGTGCCAGCAGTGAAGCAAGGACAGGGGGCTCCTACAATGAGCAGTTCTTC,CASSEARTGGSYNEQFF
few,TRBV7-9,TRBJ2-1,.,TGTGCCAGCAGCGTAGCAGCGGGTCCCTACAATGAGCAGTTCTTC,CASSVAAGPYNEQFF
few,TRBV27,TRBJ2-3,.,TGTGCCAGCAGTTCCCCGGGGTTTACGCAGTATTTT,CASSSPGFTQYF
.,TRBV5-1,TRBJ2-7,TRBD2,TGCGCCAGCAGCTTGGCCATGGCTAGCGGGAGACTTAACGAGCAGTACTTC,CASSLAMASGRLNEQYF
few,TRBV7-9,TRBJ2-7,.,TGTGCCAGCAGCACGGGCCTCCGGGACACCTACGAGCAGTACTTC,CASSTGLRDTYEQYF
few,TRBV27,TRBJ2-2,.,TGTGCCAGCACCAAAGGCAACACCGGGGAGCTGTTTTTT,CASTKGNTGELFF
.,TRBV23-1,TRBJ1-5,TRBD1,TGCGCCAGCAGTCAATCTAGACAGGGAAGTTGCGGCAATCAGCCCCAGCATTTT,CASSQSRQGSCGNQPQHF
few,TRBV5-1,TRBJ2-3,.,TGCGCCAGCAGCTTGGCCTGGGGTAGCACAGATACGCAGTATTTT,CASSLAWGSTDTQYF
.,TRBV7-9,TRBJ2-7,.,TGTGCCAGCAGCTTTCACGGGGGGCGGTCCTACGAGCAGTACTTC,CASSFHGGRSYEQYF
.,TRBV13,TRBJ2-3,.,TGTGCCAGCAGCTTAAAGGGGGGGGCAGATACGCAGTATTTT,CASSLKGGADTQYF
.,TRBV6-5,TRBJ2-7,.,TGTGCCAGCAGTGGAGCAGGGTACGAGCAGTACTTC,CASSGAGYEQYF
once,TRBV5-1,TRBJ1-1,.,TGCGCCAGCAGCTTGGTTGTAGGGGTCACTGAAGCTTTCTTT,CASSLVVGVTEAFF
once,TRBV19,TRBJ1-2,.,TGTGCCAGTAGTATCATCGGCGGCGGCTACACCTTC,CASSIIGGGYTF
.,TRBV10-3,TRBJ2-7,TRBD1,TGTGCCATCAGTGGACGGACAGGGGCTAGCTCCTACGAGCAGTACTTC,CAISGRTGASSYEQYF
medium-sized,TRBV11-2,TRBJ1-1,.,TGTGCCAGCAGCTCCGACGTTGCAGAGGGACTGAACACTGAAGCTTTCTTT,CASSSDVAEGLNTEAFF
.,TRBV6-6,TRBJ2-1,.,TGTGCCAGCAGTCCCCACGACCGCAACAATGAGCAGTTCTTC,CASSPHDRNNEQFF